The clone carrying this T cell receptor beta chain showed up just a few times. No antigen is known for it. This likely comes from a read error, as the CDR3 has no conserved phenylalanine or tryptophan at its end. No DNA is shown, since the ends of the CDR3 on it are uncertain; the CDR3 is the one TCRdb lists. The same CDR3 can be traced to other DNA sequences in this sample. This entry is derived from a study of OX40 agonist ivuxolimab in advanced cancers. The wider study: An anti-OX40 (CD134) antibody with agonistic activity, ivuxolimab, was administered to patients. Findings and caveats of the study: The investigators did not determine what antigen specificity the expanded peripheral T cells had.

CDR1 is SNHLY, CDR2 FYNNEI, per germline. Including both end residues, the CDR3 is 15 amino acids long. Profiled with immunoSEQ multiplex PCR; TCRdb holds only in-frame clones, not every one. The table records more than 15,000 clones, approximately 78% of them present only once. The V and J genes are TRBV2 and TRBJ2-3; no DNA check was done on the table's D call, TRBD2. This TCR was recovered from an adult with an advanced solid tumor such as melanoma, head and neck, liver or kidney cancer. This sample comprised CD4+ or CD8+ T cells sorted from blood, obtained in a trial of the OX40 agonist ivuxolimab. CDR3 protein: CASSEALRRADTQSS.